This TCR beta chain emerged from a study of human T cells and chemical hapten exposure. Overall study results and limits: With regard to DPC sensitization, TCRs above 1 in 1000 frequency did not change.

Time point of the sample: patch test 2, 6 weeks after DPC sensitization. The treatment is: therapeutic diphenylcyclopropenone sensitization with weekly scalp DPC. Total RNA was isolated from unfractionated whole blood. CDR1 MNHEY and CDR2 SVGAGI come from the germline V gene. This CDR3 comprises 14 residues. Trimming removed 4 bases from V and 0 bases from J, with 9 bases in between. This clonotype was picked up many times. The antigen is not known. Individual cDNA molecules each carried unique molecular identifiers attached by the library. One entry per CDR3 protein, called by TCRdb with MiXCR from the RACE reads. The data show about 350,000 distinct CDR3 sequences, roughly 6.3% seen once.

The J gene is TRBJ1-1, the V gene TRBV6-5, with D uncertain. This clonotype was obtained from a young woman with alopecia areata. Some clones in this sample may be carry-over from other donors' samples. Source: whole blood, taken in connection with sensitization to the hapten diphenylcyclopropenone (DPC). The CDR3 region is CASSSVNMNTEAFF. The CDR3 nucleotides are TGTGCCAGCAGTTCGGTTAACATGAACACTGAAGCTTTCTTT.